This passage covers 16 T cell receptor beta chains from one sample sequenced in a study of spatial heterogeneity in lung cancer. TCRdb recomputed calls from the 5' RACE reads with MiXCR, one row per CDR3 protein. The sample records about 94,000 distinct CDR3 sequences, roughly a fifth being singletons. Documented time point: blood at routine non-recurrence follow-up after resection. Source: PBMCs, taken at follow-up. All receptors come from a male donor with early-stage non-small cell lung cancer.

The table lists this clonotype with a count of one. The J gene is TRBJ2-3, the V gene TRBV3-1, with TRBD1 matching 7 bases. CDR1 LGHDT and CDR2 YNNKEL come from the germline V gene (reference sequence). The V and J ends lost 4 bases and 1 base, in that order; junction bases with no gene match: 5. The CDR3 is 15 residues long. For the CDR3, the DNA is TGTGCCAGCAGCCCCGGGACAGATCGCACAGATACGCAGTATTTT. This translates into CASSPGTDRTDTQYF.

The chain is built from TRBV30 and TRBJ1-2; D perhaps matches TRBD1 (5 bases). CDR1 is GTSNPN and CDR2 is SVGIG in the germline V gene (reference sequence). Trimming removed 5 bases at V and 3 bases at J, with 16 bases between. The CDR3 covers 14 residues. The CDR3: CAWQQSDRYYGYTF. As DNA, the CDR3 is TGTGCCTGGCAGCAATCAGACAGATACTATGGCTACACCTTC.

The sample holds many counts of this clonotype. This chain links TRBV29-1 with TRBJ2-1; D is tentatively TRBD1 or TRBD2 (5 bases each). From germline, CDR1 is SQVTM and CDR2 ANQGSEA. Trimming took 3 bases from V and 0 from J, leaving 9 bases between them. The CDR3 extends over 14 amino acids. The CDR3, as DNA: TGCAGCGTTGAGGGGGTTAGCTCCTACAATGAGCAGTTCTTC. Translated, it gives CSVEGVSSYNEQFF.

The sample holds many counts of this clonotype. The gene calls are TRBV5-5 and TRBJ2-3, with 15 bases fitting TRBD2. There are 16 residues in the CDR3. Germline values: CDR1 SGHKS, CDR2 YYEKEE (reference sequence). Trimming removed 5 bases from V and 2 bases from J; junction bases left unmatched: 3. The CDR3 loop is CASSGTSGGTTDTQYF. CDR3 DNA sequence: TGTGCCAGCAGTGGGACTAGCGGGGGGACCACAGATACGCAGTATTTT.

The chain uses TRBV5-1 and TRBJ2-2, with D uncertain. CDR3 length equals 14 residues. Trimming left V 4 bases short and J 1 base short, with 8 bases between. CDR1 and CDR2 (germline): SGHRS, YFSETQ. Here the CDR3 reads CASSPFVNTGELFF. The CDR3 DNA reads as TGCGCCAGCAGCCCCTTCGTGAACACCGGGGAGCTGTTTTTT.

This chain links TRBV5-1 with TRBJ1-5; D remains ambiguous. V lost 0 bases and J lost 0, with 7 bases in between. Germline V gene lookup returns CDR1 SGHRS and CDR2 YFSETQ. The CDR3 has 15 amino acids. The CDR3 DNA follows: TGCGCCAGCAGCTTGGAACCGACTAGCAATCAGCCCCAGCATTTT. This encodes CASSLEPTSNQPQHF.

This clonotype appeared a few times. The CDR3 bases are TGTGCCAGCAGCCAAATGGGCGAGACCCAGTACTTC. Translation: CASSQMGETQYF. The gene calls are TRBV3-1 and TRBJ2-5; D gene uncertain. CDR1 is LGHDT, CDR2 YNNKEL, per germline (reference sequence). The CDR3 is 12 residues long. Trimming took 2 bases from V and 5 from J, leaving 6 bases between them.

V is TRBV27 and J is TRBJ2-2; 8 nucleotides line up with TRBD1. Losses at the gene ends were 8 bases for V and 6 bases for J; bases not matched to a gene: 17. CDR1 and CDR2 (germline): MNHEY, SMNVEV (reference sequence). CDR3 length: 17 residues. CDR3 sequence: CASHSYRRTGSAGELFF. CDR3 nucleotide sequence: TGTGCCAGCCACAGCTACCGGCGGACAGGGAGTGCCGGGGAGCTGTTTTTT.

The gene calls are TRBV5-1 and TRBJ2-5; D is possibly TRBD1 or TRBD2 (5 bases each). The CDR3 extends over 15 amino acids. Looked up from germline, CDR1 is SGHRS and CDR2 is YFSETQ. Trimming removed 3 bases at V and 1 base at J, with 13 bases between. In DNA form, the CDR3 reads TGCGCCAGCAGCTCGGGACGGACGTGCCAAGAGACCCAGTACTTC. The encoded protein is CASSSGRTCQETQYF.

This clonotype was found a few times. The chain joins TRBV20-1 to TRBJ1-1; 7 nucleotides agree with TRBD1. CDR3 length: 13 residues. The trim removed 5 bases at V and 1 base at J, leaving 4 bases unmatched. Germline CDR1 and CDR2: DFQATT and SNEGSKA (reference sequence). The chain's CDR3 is CSAAGQKNTEAFF. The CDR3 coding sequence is TGCAGTGCTGCGGGACAGAAGAACACTGAAGCTTTCTTT.

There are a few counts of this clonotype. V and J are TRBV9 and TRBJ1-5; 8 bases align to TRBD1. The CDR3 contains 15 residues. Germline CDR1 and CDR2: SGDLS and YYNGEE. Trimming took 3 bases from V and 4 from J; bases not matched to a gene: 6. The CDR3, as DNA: TGTGCCAGCAGCGAGACAGGGGACCCTAATCAGCCCCAGCATTTT. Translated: CASSETGDPNQPQHF.

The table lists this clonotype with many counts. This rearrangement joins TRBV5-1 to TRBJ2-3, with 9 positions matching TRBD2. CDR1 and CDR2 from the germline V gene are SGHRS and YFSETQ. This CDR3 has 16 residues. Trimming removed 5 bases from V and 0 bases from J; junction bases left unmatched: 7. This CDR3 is CASRGRLAGSTDTQYF. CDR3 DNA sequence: TGCGCCAGCAGAGGAAGGCTAGCGGGGAGCACAGATACGCAGTATTTT.

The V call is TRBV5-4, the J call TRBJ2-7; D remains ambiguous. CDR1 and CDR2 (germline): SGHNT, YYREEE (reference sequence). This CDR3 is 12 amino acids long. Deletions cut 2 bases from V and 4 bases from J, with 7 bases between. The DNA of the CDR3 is TGTGCCAGCAGCTTAAACGGTTACGAGCAGTACGTC. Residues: CASSLNGYEQYV.

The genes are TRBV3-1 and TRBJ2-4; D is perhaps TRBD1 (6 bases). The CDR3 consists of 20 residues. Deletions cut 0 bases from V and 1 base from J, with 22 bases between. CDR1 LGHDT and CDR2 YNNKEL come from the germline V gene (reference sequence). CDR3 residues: CASSQDRTAPGGLAKNIQYF. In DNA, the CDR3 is TGTGCCAGCAGCCAAGATAGGACAGCTCCCGGTGGGTTGGCCAAAAACATTCAGTACTTC.

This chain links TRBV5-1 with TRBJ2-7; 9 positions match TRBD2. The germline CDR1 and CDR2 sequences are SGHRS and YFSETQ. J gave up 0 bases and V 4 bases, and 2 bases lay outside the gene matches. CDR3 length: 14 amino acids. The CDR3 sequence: CASSVSGGSYEQYF. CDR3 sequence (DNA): TGCGCCAGCAGCGTTAGCGGGGGCTCCTACGAGCAGTACTTC.

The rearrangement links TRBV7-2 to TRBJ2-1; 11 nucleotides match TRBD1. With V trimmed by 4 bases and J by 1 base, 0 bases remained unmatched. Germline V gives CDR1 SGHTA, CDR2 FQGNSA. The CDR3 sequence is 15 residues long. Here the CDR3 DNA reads TGTGCCAGCAGCTGGGACAGGGGGTCCTACAATGAGCAGTTCTTC. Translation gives CASSWDRGSYNEQFF.